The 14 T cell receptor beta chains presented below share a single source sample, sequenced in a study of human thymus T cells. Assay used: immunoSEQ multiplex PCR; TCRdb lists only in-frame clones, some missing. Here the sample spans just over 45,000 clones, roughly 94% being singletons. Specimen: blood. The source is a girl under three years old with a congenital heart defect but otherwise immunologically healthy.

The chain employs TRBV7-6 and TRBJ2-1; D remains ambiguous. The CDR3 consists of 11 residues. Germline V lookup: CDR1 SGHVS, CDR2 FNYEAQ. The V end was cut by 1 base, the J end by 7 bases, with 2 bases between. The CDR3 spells CASSLGNEQFF. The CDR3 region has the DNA TGTGCCAGCAGCTTAGGAAATGAGCAGTTCTTC.

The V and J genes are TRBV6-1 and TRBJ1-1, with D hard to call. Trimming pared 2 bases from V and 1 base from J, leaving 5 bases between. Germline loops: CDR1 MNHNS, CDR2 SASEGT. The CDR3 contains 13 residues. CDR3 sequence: CASSETTNTEAFF. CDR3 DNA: TGTGCCAGCAGTGAAACAACGAACACTGAAGCTTTCTTT.

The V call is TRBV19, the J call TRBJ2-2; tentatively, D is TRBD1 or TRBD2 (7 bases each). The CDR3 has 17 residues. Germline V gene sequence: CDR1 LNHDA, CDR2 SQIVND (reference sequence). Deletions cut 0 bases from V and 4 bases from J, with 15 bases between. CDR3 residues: CASSIDREGQTTGELFF. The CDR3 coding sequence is TGTGCCAGTAGTATAGATAGGGAGGGACAGACCACCGGGGAGCTGTTTTTT.

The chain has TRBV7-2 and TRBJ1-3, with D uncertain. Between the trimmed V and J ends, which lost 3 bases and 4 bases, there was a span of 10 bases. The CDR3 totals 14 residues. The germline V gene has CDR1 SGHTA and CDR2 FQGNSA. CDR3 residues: CASSFWEGGNTIYF. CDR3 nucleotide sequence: TGTGCCAGCAGCTTCTGGGAAGGCGGAAACACCATATATTTT.

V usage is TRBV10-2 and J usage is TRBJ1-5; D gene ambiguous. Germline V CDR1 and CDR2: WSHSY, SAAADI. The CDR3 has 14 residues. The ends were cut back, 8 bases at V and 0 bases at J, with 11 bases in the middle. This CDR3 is CASSKGFSNQPQHF. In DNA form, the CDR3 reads TGCGCCAGCTCTAAGGGATTTAGCAATCAGCCCCAGCATTTT.

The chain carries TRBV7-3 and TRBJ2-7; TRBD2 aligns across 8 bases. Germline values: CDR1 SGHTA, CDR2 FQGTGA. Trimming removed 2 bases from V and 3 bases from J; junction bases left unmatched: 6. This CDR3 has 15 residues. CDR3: CASSLQAGGGYEQYF. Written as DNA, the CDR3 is TGTGCCAGCAGCTTACAGGCGGGAGGTGGCTACGAGCAGTACTTC.

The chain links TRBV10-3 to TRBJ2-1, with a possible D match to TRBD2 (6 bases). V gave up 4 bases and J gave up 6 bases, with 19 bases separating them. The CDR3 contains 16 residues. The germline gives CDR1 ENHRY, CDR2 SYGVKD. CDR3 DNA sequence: TGTGCCATCAGTGGCGGACTACCCCTTTTCCTCAATGAGCAGTTCTTC. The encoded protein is CAISGGLPLFLNEQFF.

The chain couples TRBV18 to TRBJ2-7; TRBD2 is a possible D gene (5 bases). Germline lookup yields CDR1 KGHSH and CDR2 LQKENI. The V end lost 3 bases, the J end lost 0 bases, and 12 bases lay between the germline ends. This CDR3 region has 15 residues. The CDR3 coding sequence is TGTGCCAGCTCACCTGGGGTGGGGAGCTCCTACGAGCAGTACTTC. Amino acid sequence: CASSPGVGSSYEQYF.

The CDR3 DNA reads as TGTGCCAGCTCACCACCGCGTCGGGAGGTCTACGAGCAGTACTTC. The encoded protein is CASSPPRREVYEQYF. The chain carries TRBV18 and TRBJ2-7; 7 bases fit TRBD2. In germline, CDR1 is KGHSH, CDR2 LQKENI. V was clipped by 0 bases and J by 3 bases; unmatched bases: 5. The CDR3 extends over 15 amino acids.

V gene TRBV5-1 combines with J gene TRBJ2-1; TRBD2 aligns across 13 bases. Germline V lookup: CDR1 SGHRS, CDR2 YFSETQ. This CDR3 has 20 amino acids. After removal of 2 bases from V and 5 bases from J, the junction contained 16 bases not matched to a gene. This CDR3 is CASSFPGLAGALHGHNEQFF. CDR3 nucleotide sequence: TGCGCCAGCAGCTTCCCAGGACTAGCGGGAGCCCTACACGGTCACAATGAGCAGTTCTTC.

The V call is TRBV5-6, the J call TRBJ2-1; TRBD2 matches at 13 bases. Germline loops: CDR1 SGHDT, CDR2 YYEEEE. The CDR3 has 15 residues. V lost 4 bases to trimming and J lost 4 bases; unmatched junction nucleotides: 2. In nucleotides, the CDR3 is TGTGCCAGCAGCCCGGGACTAGCGGGATACAATGAGCAGTTCTTC. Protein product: CASSPGLAGYNEQFF.

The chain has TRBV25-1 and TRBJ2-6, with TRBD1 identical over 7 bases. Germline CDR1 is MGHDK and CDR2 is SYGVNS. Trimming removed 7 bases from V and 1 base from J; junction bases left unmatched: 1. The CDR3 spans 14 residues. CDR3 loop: CASTGGSGANVLTF. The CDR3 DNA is TGTGCCAGCACAGGGGGATCTGGGGCCAACGTCCTGACTTTC.

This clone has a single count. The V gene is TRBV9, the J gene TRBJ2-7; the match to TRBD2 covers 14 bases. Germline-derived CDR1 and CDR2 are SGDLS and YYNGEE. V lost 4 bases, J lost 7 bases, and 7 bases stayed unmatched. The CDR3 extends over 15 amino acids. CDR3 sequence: CASSPGTSGSREQYF. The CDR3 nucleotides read TGTGCCAGCAGCCCTGGGACTAGCGGGAGTAGAGAGCAGTACTTC. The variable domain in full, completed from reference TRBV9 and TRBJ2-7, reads DSGVTQTPKHLITATGQRVTLRCSPRSGDLSVYWYQQSLDQGLQFLIQYYNGEERAKGNILERFSAQQFPDLHSELNLSSLELGDSALYFCASSPGTSGSREQYFGPGTRLTVT.

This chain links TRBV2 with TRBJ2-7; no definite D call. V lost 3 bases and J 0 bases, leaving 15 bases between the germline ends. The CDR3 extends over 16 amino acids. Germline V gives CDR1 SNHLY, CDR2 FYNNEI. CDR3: CASSEVPAFYSYEQYF. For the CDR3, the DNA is TGTGCCAGCAGTGAGGTTCCCGCTTTCTACTCCTACGAGCAGTACTTC. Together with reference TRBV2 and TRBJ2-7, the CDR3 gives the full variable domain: EPEVTQTPSHQVTQMGQEVILRCVPISNHLYFYWYRQILGQKVEFLVSFYNNEISEKSEIFDDQFSVERPDGSNFTLKIRSTKLEDSAMYFCASSEVPAFYSYEQYFGPGTRLTVT.